A single sample is the source of the 23 T cell receptor beta chains below, sequenced in a study of blood T cell repertoires in COVID-19. Data came from immunoSEQ multiplex PCR; TCRdb stores just in-frame clones and leaves some out. The sample gives under 80,000 clones, roughly 89% of which show up once; roughly 6.2% is in the top ten. What was sequenced was peripheral blood. The receptors shown here come from a human donor in a cohort sampled during active COVID-19.

The chain employs TRBV18 and TRBJ2-7; possible D gene TRBD1, 6 bases. The CDR3 extends over 14 amino acids. The V gene's germline CDR1 is KGHSH and CDR2 LQKENI. V shed 2 bases and J shed 5 bases, with 13 bases lying between them. In DNA form, the CDR3 reads TGTGCCAGCTCACCATGGAACAGGGCCGACGAGCAGTACTTC. Its translation: CASSPWNRADEQYF.

This clone was recorded once. This chain uses TRBV10-1 with TRBJ2-7, with a possible D match to TRBD2 (5 bases). CDR1 and CDR2 from the germline V gene are WNHNN and SYGVQD (reference sequence). V lost 4 bases to trimming and J lost 3 bases, with 19 bases between them. This CDR3 has 16 residues. CDR3 sequence reads: CASSVEGPVPLYEQYF. The CDR3 DNA reads as TGCGCCAGCAGTGTCGAGGGTCCGGTCCCCCTCTACGAGCAGTACTTC.

V is TRBV7-9 and J is TRBJ2-7, with D tentatively TRBD1 (5 bases). The CDR3 contains 13 residues. Per germline, CDR1 SEHNR and CDR2 FQNEAQ (reference sequence). V lost 3 bases and J 5 bases, leaving 11 bases between the germline ends. CDR3 residues: CASSFVQGHEQYF. In nucleotides, the CDR3 is TGTGCCAGCAGCTTCGTGCAGGGCCACGAGCAGTACTTC.

V and J are TRBV15 and TRBJ2-1, with D perhaps matching TRBD1 (6 bases). V lost 5 bases to trimming and J lost 6 bases, with 14 bases between them. This CDR3 has 14 residues. Germline loops: CDR1 LNHNV, CDR2 YYDKDF (reference sequence). CDR3 amino acids: CATSDEDSSNEQFF. In nucleotides, the CDR3 is TGTGCCACCAGCGACGAGGACAGCTCCAATGAGCAGTTCTTC.

For the CDR3, the DNA is TGTGCCAGCATGGGGAGCTCCTATAATTCACCCCTCCACTTT. Translation: CASMGSSYNSPLHF. This sequence joins TRBV3-1 (or the pseudogene TRBV3-2) and TRBJ1-6; D gene uncertain. V was clipped by 7 bases and J by 0 bases, with 7 bases between them. This CDR3 spans 14 amino acids. Germline CDR1 is LGHDT and CDR2 is YNNKEL (reference sequence).

This chain connects TRBV5-1 to TRBJ2-2; D uncertain. The V and J ends lost 1 base and 5 bases respectively, with 9 bases between them. The length of the CDR3 is 14 residues. Germline values: CDR1 SGHRS, CDR2 YFSETQ. CDR3 DNA: TGCGCCAGCAGCTTGACAGAAGGAACCGGGGAGCTGTTTTTT. This encodes CASSLTEGTGELFF.

The chain employs TRBV5-6 and TRBJ1-2; D is perhaps TRBD1 (5 bases). The CDR3 runs to 15 residues. V was cut by 5 bases and J by 0 bases, with 14 bases left in between. Germline V gives CDR1 SGHDT, CDR2 YYEEEE. This CDR3 reads CASSPPGEANYGYTF. In DNA, the CDR3 is TGTGCCAGCAGTCCTCCGGGGGAAGCTAACTATGGCTACACCTTC.

This clone has a single count. The J gene is TRBJ2-5, the V gene TRBV5-4; the match to TRBD2 covers 10 bases. V dropped 3 bases and J dropped 1; count of bases not matched to a gene: 3. CDR1 SGHNT and CDR2 YYREEE come from the germline V gene (reference sequence). This CDR3 region has 15 residues. The CDR3 here is CASSSAGGIQETQYF. DNA of the CDR3: TGTGCCAGCAGCTCAGCGGGGGGGATCCAAGAGACCCAGTACTTC.

The V gene is TRBV7-8, the J gene TRBJ2-1, with TRBD1 matching 10 bases. The junction had 1 base not matched to a gene; V was cut back by 5 bases and J by 6 bases. Germline V gene data show CDR1 as SGHVS and CDR2 as FQNEAQ. The CDR3 runs to 13 residues. The CDR3 reads CASSGDRGNEQFF. CDR3 coding DNA: TGTGCCAGCAGCGGGGACAGGGGCAATGAGCAGTTCTTC. Full variable domain (remainder filled in from reference TRBV7-8 and TRBJ2-1): GAGVSQSPRYKVAKRGQDVALRCDPISGHVSLFWYQQALGQGPEFLTYFQNEAQLDKSGLPSDRFFAERPEGSVSTLKIQRTQQEDSAVYLCASSGDRGNEQFFGPGTRLTVL.

V gene TRBV4-3 combines with J gene TRBJ2-1, with 7 bases matching TRBD2. The CDR3 is 18 amino acids. Trimming cost V 3 bases and J 4 bases; bases outside gene matches: 15. Germline CDR1 LGHNA, CDR2 YSLEER. Here the CDR3 reads CASSQYSLSGNLYNEQFF. The DNA of the CDR3 is TGCGCCAGCAGCCAGTACTCACTGAGCGGGAATCTTTACAATGAGCAGTTCTTC.

This rearrangement joins TRBV5-6 to TRBJ1-5, with D possibly being TRBD1 (6 bases). The CDR3 consists of 13 residues. The ends were cut back, 4 bases at V and 4 bases at J, with 9 bases in the middle. Germline CDR1 and CDR2: SGHDT and YYEEEE. The CDR3 here is CASSPGQNQPQHF. The CDR3 DNA reads TGTGCCAGCAGCCCTGGACAGAATCAGCCCCAGCATTTT.

The chain joins TRBV15 to TRBJ1-2, with 8 bases identical to TRBD1. Germline loops: CDR1 LNHNV, CDR2 YYDKDF (reference sequence). The CDR3 spans 16 residues. Germline trimming cut 1 base from V and 3 bases from J; bases unmatched to any gene: 7. CDR3 protein: CATSRGGQGLDYGYTF. CDR3 DNA sequence: TGTGCCACCAGCAGAGGAGGACAGGGCTTAGACTATGGCTACACCTTC. The whole variable domain, remainder taken from reference TRBV15 and TRBJ1-2, is DAMVIQNPRYQVTQFGKPVTLSCSQTLNHNVMYWYQQKSSQAPKLLFHYYDKDFNNEADTPDNFQSRRPNTSFCFLDIRSPGLGDTAMYLCATSRGGQGLDYGYTFGSGTRLTVV.

This sequence joins TRBV19 and TRBJ2-2, with 9 bases matching TRBD2. V trimming: 5 bases; J trimming: 5 bases; junction bases outside the gene matches: 6. Looked up from germline, CDR1 is LNHDA and CDR2 is SQIVND (reference sequence). This CDR3 region has 15 residues. In DNA form, the CDR3 reads TGTGCCAGTAGTTCGTTAGCGGGAGTAACCGGGGAGCTGTTTTTT. Translated: CASSSLAGVTGELFF.

This clone was counted between two and nine times. This chain joins TRBV7-8 and TRBJ1-5; the match to TRBD1 covers 7 bases. The CDR3 sequence is 14 residues long. J lost 4 bases, V lost 3 bases, and 3 bases had no gene match. Germline V gene data show CDR1 as SGHVS and CDR2 as FQNEAQ. The CDR3 here is CASSFRQGNQPQHF. The DNA of the CDR3 is TGTGCCAGCAGCTTTCGACAGGGAAATCAGCCCCAGCATTTT.

The rearrangement uses TRBV7-3 and TRBJ2-1, with TRBD2 matching over 11 bases. The CDR3 totals 16 residues. Germline CDR1 SGHTA, CDR2 FQGTGA. The V and J ends lost 4 bases and 1 base, in that order; junction bases with no gene match: 3. The CDR3 region has the DNA TGTGCCAGCAGCTCACTAGCGGGGGTATCCTACAATGAGCAGTTCTTC. This gives the protein CASSSLAGVSYNEQFF.

The chain combines TRBV3-1 (or the pseudogene TRBV3-2) with TRBJ1-3, with a weak D call TRBD1 (6 bases). CDR3 size: 15 residues. V was shortened by 5 bases and J by 0 bases, with 11 bases between the two germline ends. From germline, CDR1 is LGHDT and CDR2 YNNKEL (reference sequence). Here the CDR3 reads CASSSWTASGNTIYF. The CDR3 DNA reads as TGTGCCAGCAGCAGTTGGACAGCCTCTGGAAACACCATATATTTT.

The V gene is TRBV6-6, the J gene TRBJ2-2; perhaps TRBD1 as D (6 bases). Germline V lookup: CDR1 MNHNY, CDR2 SVGAGI (reference sequence). The CDR3 length is 14 residues. The V end lost 8 bases, the J end lost 6 bases, and 16 bases lay between the germline ends. In DNA, the CDR3 is TGTGCCAGCTCGACCAGGGGATCAGCCGGGGAGCTGTTTTTT. Translating gives CASSTRGSAGELFF.

The V call is TRBV14, the J call TRBJ1-1, with D unclear. V dropped 0 bases and J dropped 4 bases, with 21 bases sitting between them. This CDR3 contains 18 residues. The germline gives CDR1 SGHDN, CDR2 FVKESK. The CDR3 spells CASSQESPAQGGFTEAFF. The CDR3 DNA reads as TGTGCCAGCAGCCAAGAATCCCCAGCGCAAGGTGGGTTCACTGAAGCTTTCTTT. The variable domain in full, with the rest retrieved from reference TRBV14 and TRBJ1-1, is EAGVTQFPSHSVIEKGQTVTLRCDPISGHDNLYWYRRVMGKEIKFLLHFVKESKQDESGMPNNRFLAERTGGTYSTLKVQPAELEDSGVYFCASSQESPAQGGFTEAFFGQGTRLTVV.

The rearrangement uses TRBV6-5 and TRBJ1-3, with no clear D. The CDR3 contains 14 residues. Germline CDR1 is MNHEY and CDR2 is SVGAGI. Trimming pared 6 bases from V and 0 bases from J, leaving 9 bases between. The CDR3, as DNA: TGTGCCAGCAGCCGAAGTAGCTCTGGAAACACCATATATTTT. Translated: CASSRSSSGNTIYF.

The V and J genes are TRBV18 and TRBJ1-1; 7 nucleotides match TRBD1. The CDR3 is 13 residues long. J gave up 6 bases and V 3 bases, and 4 bases lay outside the gene matches. CDR1 is KGHSH and CDR2 is LQKENI in the germline V gene. CDR3 bases: TGTGCCAGCTCACCGAGAGGGGGCTCTGAAGCTTTCTTT. Its translation: CASSPRGGSEAFF.

This sequence joins TRBV21-1 and TRBJ1-5; the D call in the table, TRBD1, was not verified against the DNA. TRBV21-1 has pseudogene status. The length of the CDR3 is 16 residues. In nucleotides, the CDR3 is TGTGCCAGCCGCAGCCGCTTGGGGCGTATCAATCAGCCCCAGCATTTT. This encodes CASRSRLGRINQPQHF.

This clone was counted only a few times. The chain has TRBV28 and TRBJ1-5; D unresolved. CDR3 length equals 12 residues. Looked up from germline, CDR1 is MDHEN and CDR2 is SYDVKM. Trimming took 6 bases from V and 5 from J, leaving 8 bases between them. This chain's CDR3 is CASSLTHQPQHF. The CDR3, as DNA: TGTGCCAGCAGCTTGACTCATCAGCCCCAGCATTTT.

The count of this clone is one. The chain is built from TRBV18 and TRBJ1-1, with TRBD1 matching over 10 bases. Trimming removed 5 bases from V and 7 bases from J; junction bases left unmatched: 7. Germline V gives CDR1 KGHSH, CDR2 LQKENI. The CDR3 contains 14 residues. The DNA of the CDR3 is TGTGCCAGCTCAAAACCGGGACAGGGGTTTGAAGCTTTCTTT. It translates to CASSKPGQGFEAFF.